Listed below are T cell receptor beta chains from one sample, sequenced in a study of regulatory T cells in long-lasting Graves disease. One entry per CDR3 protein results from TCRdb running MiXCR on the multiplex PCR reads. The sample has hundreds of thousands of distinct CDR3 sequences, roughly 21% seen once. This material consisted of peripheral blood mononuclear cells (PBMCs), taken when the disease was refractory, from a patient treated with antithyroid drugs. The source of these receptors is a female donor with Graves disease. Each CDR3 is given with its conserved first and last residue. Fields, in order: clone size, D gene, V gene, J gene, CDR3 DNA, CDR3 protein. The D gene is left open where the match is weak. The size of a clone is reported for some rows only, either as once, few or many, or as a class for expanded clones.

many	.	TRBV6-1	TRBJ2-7	TGTGCCAGCAGCCCAGGACAGCTGAGCTCCTACGAGCAGTACTTC	CASSPGQLSSYEQYF
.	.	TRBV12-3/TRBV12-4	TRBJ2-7	TGTGCCAGCAGTTTATCGGGGGCCAACGAGCAGTACTTC	CASSLSGANEQYF
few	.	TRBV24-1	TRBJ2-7	TGTGCCACCAGTGATTGCTTAGGGCCCTCCTACTACGAGCAGTACTTC	CATSDCLGPSYYEQYF
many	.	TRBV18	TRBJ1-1	TGTGCCAGCTCACCACCTATGGAGAGGGAAGCTTTCTTT	CASSPPMEREAFF
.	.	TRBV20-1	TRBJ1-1	TGCAGTGCTAGAGATCCCGGCAGGGGTATAACTGAAGCTTTCTTT	CSARDPGRGITEAFF
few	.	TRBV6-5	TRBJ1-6	TGTGCCAGCAGTTACGGGGTAGCTTCACCCCTCCACTTT	CASSYGVASPLHF
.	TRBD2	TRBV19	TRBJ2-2	TGTGCCAGTAGGCTAGCGGATACCCGGGAGCTGTTTTTT	CASRLADTRELFF
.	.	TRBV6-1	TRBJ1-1	TGTGCCAGCAGGCCCCTTAGGGATACTGAAGCTTTCTTT	CASRPLRDTEAFF
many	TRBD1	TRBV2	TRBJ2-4	TGTGCCAGCAGTGAAGGACAGGGGCTGAGCATTCAGTACTTC	CASSEGQGLSIQYF
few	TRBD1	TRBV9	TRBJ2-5	TGTGCCAGCAGCGTAGGAGGGGACAGAAGGGTAGAGACCCAGTACTTC	CASSVGGDRRVETQYF
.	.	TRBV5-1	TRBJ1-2	TGCGCCAGCAGCTTTGAGGACTATGGCTACACCTTC	CASSFEDYGYTF
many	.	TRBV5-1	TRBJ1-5	TGCGCCAGCAGCTTGACCAGGAATCGGAATCAGCCCCAGCATTTT	CASSLTRNRNQPQHF
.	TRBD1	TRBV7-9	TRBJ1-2	TGTGCCAGCACTTCAGGGGGGTTGAGAAGCTACACCTTC	CASTSGGLRSYTF
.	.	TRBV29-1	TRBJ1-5	TGCAGCGTTGAAGACGGGAGTGGTCAGCCCCAGCATTTT	CSVEDGSGQPQHF
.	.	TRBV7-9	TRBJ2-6	TGTGCCAGCAGCTCAGCTGGGGCAGCTGGGGCCAACGTCCTGACTTTC	CASSSAGAAGANVLTF
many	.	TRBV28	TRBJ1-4	TGTGCCAGCAGTTTCTCGGGAGAACATAATGAAAAACTGTTTTTT	CASSFSGEHNEKLFF
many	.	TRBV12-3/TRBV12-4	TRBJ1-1	TGTGCCAGCAGACGCGACGGTCGGAACACTGAAGCTTTCTTT	CASRRDGRNTEAFF
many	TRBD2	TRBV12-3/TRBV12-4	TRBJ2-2	TGTGCCAGCAGTTTACGAACGGGAGGAGGCACCGGGAAGCTGTTTTTT	CASSLRTGGGTGKLFF
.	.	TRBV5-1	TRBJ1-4	TGCGCCAGCAGGGTTCAGGGCGATAGGGAAAAACTGTTTTTT	CASRVQGDREKLFF
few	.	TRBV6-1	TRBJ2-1	TGTGCCACCCATCGTGGGGGTTACAATGAGCAGTTCTTC	CATHRGGYNEQFF
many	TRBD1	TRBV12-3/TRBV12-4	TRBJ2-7	TGTGCCAGCAGTGCCGGGACAGGGTACGAGCAGTACTTC	CASSAGTGYEQYF
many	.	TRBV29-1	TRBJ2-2	TGCAGCGTTGCGGGCGGGACGGACACCGGGGAGCTGTTTTTT	CSVAGGTDTGELFF
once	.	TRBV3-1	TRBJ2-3	TGTGCCAGCAGCCCTCACCTAGCAGAGATCACAGATACGCAGTATTTT	CASSPHLAEITDTQYF
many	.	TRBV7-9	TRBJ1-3	TGTGCCAGCAGCTTAGTAGAGGCGGCTGGAAACACCATATATTTT	CASSLVEAAGNTIYF
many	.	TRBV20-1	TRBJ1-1	TGCAGTGCTAGTCGGCAGGGGATCACTGAAGCTTTCTTT	CSASRQGITEAFF
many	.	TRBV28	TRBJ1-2	TGTGCCAGCAGTTTAATAGGGACGAACTATGGCTACACCTTC	CASSLIGTNYGYTF
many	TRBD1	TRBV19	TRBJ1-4	TGTGCCAGTAGTGACAGGGGGCCTGGCGAAAAACTGTTTTTT	CASSDRGPGEKLFF
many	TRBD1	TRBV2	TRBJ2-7	TGTGCCAGCTTTAGGACAGGGGCTACCTACGAGCAGTACTTC	CASFRTGATYEQYF
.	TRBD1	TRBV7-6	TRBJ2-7	TGTGCCAGCAGCTTAGGAAGGACAGGGACGTCCTACGAGCAGTACTTC	CASSLGRTGTSYEQYF
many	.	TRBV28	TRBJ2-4	TGTGCCAGCAGCGCCGGGACGCGAGCGGCCAAAAACATTCAGTACTTC	CASSAGTRAAKNIQYF
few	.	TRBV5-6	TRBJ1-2	TGTGCCAGCAGCTTGGCAGTTTTAGGCTACACCTTC	CASSLAVLGYTF
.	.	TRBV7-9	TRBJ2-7	TGTGCCAGCAGCTTAGAAAGGGGTGCAGGAACGTACGAGCAGTACTTC	CASSLERGAGTYEQYF